This T cell receptor (beta chain) was captured by sequencing in a study of T cells in localized non-small cell lung cancer. This clone was seen a single time. The V and J ends lost 6 bases and 1 base respectively, with 9 bases between them. CDR3 length: 13 amino acids. From germline, CDR1 is SEHNR and CDR2 FQNEAQ (reference sequence). Clones were sequenced by immunoSEQ multiplex PCR, and TCRdb holds only the in-frame ones, with some missing. Here the sample spans almost 35,000 clones, 93% being singletons. This sample comprised peripheral blood, obtained before any cancer treatment. The V call is TRBV7-9, the J call TRBJ1-1; D is perhaps TRBD1 (5 bases). The receptor was isolated from a female donor older than 55 with stage I lung adenocarcinoma. CDR3 coding DNA: TGTGCCAGCAGTTCACAGGAGAACACTGAAGCTTTCTTT. Its protein is CASSSQENTEAFF.